The sequence of this TCR beta chain was determined in a study of PD-L1 blockade in urothelial cancer. The wider study: When patients started atezolizumab around 2014, it was given at 1,200 mg intravenously every 3 weeks. Blood analysis was done at 3 weeks (second dose) and 6 weeks after treatment began. T cells numbered a median of about 150,000 in the blood samples.

Germline CDR1 and CDR2: MNHNS and SASEGT. With 7 bases removed from V and 3 bases from J, the gap between germline ends came to 10 bases. The CDR3 totals 12 residues. Per-patient samples, pretreatment and on-treatment, numbered 1 to 8. Repertoires were generated with immunoSEQ multiplex PCR, while TCRdb's copy carries only in-frame clones and drops some. The sample has about 82,000 clones; approximately 91% are singletons. The TCR comes from a man aged 55-75 years with urothelial cancer. This chain joins TRBV6-1 and TRBJ2-7; D not certain. The sample in question was PBMCs, obtained around atezolizumab (anti-PD-L1) treatment. CDR3: CASTFSYYEQYF. The CDR3 coding sequence is TGTGCCAGCACTTTCTCCTACTACGAGCAGTACTTC.